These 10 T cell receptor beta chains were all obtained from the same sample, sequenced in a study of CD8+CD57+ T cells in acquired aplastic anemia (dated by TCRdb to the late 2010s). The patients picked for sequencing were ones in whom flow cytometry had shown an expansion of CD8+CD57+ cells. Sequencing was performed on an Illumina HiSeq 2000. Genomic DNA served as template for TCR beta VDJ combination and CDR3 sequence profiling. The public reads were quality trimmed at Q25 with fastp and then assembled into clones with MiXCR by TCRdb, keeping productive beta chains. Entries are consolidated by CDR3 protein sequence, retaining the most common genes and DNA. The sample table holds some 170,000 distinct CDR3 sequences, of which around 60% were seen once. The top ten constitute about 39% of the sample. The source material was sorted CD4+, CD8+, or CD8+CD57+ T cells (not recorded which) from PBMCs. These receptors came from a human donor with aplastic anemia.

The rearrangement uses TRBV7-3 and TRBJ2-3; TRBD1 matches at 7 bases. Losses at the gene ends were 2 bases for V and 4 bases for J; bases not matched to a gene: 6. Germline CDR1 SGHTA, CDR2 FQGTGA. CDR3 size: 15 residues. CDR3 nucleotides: TGTGCCAGCAGCTTAGAGGGGGCTGGGGCAGATACGCAGTATTTT. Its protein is CASSLEGAGADTQYF.

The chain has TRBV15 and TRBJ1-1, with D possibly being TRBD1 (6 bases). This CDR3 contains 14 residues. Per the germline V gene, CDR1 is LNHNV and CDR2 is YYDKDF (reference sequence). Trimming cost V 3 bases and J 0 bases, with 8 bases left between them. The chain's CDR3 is CATSRDRMNTEAFF. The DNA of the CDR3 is TGTGCCACCAGCAGGGACAGAATGAACACTGAAGCTTTCTTT.

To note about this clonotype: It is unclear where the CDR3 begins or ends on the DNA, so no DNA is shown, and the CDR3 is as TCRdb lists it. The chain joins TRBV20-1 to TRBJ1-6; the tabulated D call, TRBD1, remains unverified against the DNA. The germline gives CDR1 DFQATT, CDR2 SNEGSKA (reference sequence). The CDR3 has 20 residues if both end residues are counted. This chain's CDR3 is CSARDLCASSIGEDNSPLHF.

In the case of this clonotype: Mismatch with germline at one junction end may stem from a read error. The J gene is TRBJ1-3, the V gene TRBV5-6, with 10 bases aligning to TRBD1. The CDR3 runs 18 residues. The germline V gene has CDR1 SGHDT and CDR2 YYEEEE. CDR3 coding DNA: TGCGCCAGCAGCCCCCAGGGGACAGGGGACTTCTCTGGAAACACCATATATTTT. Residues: CASSPQGTGDFSGNTIYF.

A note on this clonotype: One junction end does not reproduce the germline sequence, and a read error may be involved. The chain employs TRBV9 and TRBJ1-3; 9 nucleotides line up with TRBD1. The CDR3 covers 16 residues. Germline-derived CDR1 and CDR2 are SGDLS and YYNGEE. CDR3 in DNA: TGTGCCAGCAGCCCTGGGACAGGGAGCTCTGGAAACACCATATATTTC. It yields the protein CASSPGTGSSGNTIYF.

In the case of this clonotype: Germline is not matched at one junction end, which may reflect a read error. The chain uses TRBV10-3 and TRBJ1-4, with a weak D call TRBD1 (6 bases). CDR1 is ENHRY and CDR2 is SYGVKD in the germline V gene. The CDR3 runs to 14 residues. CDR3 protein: CATSEGEINEKLFF. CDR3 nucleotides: TGTGCCACCAGTGAGGGGGAGATTAATGAAAAACTGTTTTTT.

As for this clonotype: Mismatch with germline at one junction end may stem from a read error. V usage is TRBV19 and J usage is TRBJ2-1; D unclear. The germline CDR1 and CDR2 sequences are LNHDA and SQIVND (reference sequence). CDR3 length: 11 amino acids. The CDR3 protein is CASKGAVLQLF. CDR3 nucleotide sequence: TGTGCCAGTAAAGGAGCAGTGTTGCAGCTCTTC.

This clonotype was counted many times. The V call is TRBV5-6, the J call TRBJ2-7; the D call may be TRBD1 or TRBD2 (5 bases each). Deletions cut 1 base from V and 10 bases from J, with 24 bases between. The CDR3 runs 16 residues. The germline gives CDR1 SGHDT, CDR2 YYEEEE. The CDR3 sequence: CASSLRGSAGIVAQYF. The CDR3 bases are TGTGCCAGCAGCTTGAGGGGTAGTGCGGGCATTGTCGCTCAGTACTTC.

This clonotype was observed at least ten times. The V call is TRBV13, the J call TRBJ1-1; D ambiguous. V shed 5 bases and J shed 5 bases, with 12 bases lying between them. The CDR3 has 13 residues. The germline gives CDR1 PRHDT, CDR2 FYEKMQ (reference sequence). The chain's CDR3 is CASSPQGWTEAFF. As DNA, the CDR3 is TGTGCCAGCAGCCCGCAAGGGTGGACTGAAGCTTTCTTT.

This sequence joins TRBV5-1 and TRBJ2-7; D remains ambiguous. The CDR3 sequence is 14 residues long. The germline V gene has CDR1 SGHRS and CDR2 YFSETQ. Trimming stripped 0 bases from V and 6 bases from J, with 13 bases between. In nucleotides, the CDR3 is TGCGCCAGCAGCTTGGTAGCTGAGGCCTGCGAGCAGTACTTC. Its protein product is CASSLVAEACEQYF.